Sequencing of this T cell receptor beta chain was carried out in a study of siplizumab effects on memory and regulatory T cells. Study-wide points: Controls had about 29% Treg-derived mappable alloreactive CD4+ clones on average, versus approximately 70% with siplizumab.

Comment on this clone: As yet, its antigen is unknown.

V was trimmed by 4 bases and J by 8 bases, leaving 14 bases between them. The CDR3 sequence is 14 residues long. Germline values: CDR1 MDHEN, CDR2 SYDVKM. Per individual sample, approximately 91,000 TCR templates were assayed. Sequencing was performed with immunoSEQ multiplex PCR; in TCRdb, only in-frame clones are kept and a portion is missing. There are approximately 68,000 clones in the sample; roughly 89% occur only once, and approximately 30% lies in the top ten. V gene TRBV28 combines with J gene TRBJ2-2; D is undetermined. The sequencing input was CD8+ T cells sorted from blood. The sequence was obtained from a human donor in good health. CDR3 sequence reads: CASSSTPVGGELFF. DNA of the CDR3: TGTGCCAGCAGTTCAACTCCAGTTGGTGGGGAGCTGTTTTTT.